A selection of T cell receptor beta chains follows, all from one sample in a study of T cells after yellow fever vaccination. MiXCR, run by TCRdb on the 5' RACE reads, gives a single entry per CDR3 protein. The sample yields a few hundred thousand distinct CDR3 sequences, less than 20% seen once. Source: PBMCs, taken 5 days after the first yellow fever vaccination. The receptors here all came from a man aged 18 to 29 who received the YFV17D yellow fever vaccine. CDR3s include the opening cysteine and the closing phenylalanine or tryptophan. The D gene is left open where the match is weak. Some rows mark clone size as missing; the rest say once, few, many or name a class of expanded clone.

size: few; D: TRBD1; J: TRBJ1-1; V: TRBV3-1; CDR3: CASSTRDRGSTEAFF; DNA: TGTGCCAGCAGCACCCGGGACAGGGGATCCACTGAAGCTTTCTTT
size: -; D: TRBD2; J: TRBJ2-2; V: TRBV25-1; CDR3: CASSERLAGRSNTGELFF; DNA: TGTGCCAGCAGTGAACGCCTAGCGGGGCGTTCGAACACCGGGGAGCTGTTTTTT
size: few; D: TRBD1; J: TRBJ1-6; V: TRBV18; CDR3: CASSPSSGGNSPLHF; DNA: TGTGCCAGCTCACCATCCTCAGGGGGGAATTCACCCCTCCACTTT
size: few; D: -; J: TRBJ2-5; V: TRBV5-1; CDR3: CASSLGSNRETQYF; DNA: TGCGCCAGCAGCTTGGGTAGCAATCGAGAGACCCAGTACTTC
size: few; D: -; J: TRBJ2-5; V: TRBV18; CDR3: CASSPGLEQETQYF; DNA: TGTGCCAGCTCACCAGGGTTAGAACAAGAGACCCAGTACTTC
size: many; D: TRBD1; J: TRBJ2-3; V: TRBV5-1; CDR3: CASSQGQAGSGVTDTQYF; DNA: TGCGCCAGCAGCCAGGGACAGGCAGGGTCCGGGGTCACAGATACGCAGTATTTT
size: -; D: -; J: TRBJ1-6; V: TRBV12-3/TRBV12-4; CDR3: CASSLVSSVQGGYNSPLHF; DNA: TGTGCCAGCAGTTTAGTATCCTCGGTCCAAGGGGGATATAATTCACCCCTCCACTTT
size: -; D: -; J: TRBJ2-2; V: TRBV5-1; CDR3: CASSLWGGPTGELFF; DNA: TGCGCCAGCAGCTTGTGGGGGGGGCCCACCGGGGAGCTGTTTTTT
size: few; D: -; J: TRBJ1-6; V: TRBV4-1; CDR3: CASSRGFDKGSPLHF; DNA: TGCGCCAGCAGCCGCGGATTCGATAAAGGGTCACCCCTCCACTTT
size: -; D: -; J: TRBJ1-1; V: TRBV30; CDR3: CAWSVTLPRAFF; DNA: TGTGCCTGGAGTGTAACTCTTCCTCGCGCTTTCTTT
size: few; D: TRBD2; J: TRBJ2-1; V: TRBV6-1; CDR3: CASRRGLAGGSSYNEQFF; DNA: TGTGCCAGCAGGAGGGGACTAGCGGGGGGGAGCTCCTACAATGAGCAGTTCTTC
size: few; D: -; J: TRBJ1-6; V: TRBV7-2; CDR3: CASSLSGGIYNSPLHF; DNA: TGTGCCAGCAGCTTATCGGGGGGGATCTATAATTCACCCCTCCACTTT
size: -; D: -; J: TRBJ2-5; V: TRBV6-5; CDR3: CASSYQRDRETQYF; DNA: TGTGCCAGCAGTTACCAGCGCGACAGAGAGACCCAGTACTTC
size: -; D: -; J: TRBJ2-6; V: TRBV19; CDR3: CASSGTGLSGANVLTF; DNA: TGTGCCAGTAGTGGTACAGGACTCTCTGGGGCCAACGTCCTGACTTTC